This TCR beta chain was profiled in a study of shared clonotypes between healthy human individuals. Method: immunoSEQ multiplex PCR; TCRdb's copy keeps in-frame clones and lacks some. Of around 550,000 clones detected, 90% to 96% appear once; the ten largest clones hold 0.05% to 0.07%. The CDR3 has 15 amino acids. Germline loops: CDR1 MDHEN, CDR2 SYDVKM. As regards this clone: One end of the junction fails to match germline, which may point to a read error.

The origin of this receptor is a woman aged 25 to 39 in good health. Sequences were obtained from naive CD4+ T cells sorted from blood. Subset: CD45RA+ positively selected. The chain couples TRBV28 to TRBJ2-7; 10 bases agree with TRBD2. CDR3: CAGSLGSGGPYEQYF. The CDR3, as DNA: TGTGCCGGCAGTTTGGGTAGCGGGGGGCCGTACGAGCAGTACTTC.